The present TCR beta chain was sequenced within a study of shared clonotypes between healthy human individuals. TCRdb's table, derived via immunoSEQ multiplex PCR, lists solely in-frame clones and lacks some. The sample consists of 850,000 to 1,200,000 clones, under 80% of them appearing once. Losses at the gene ends were 5 bases for V and 5 bases for J; bases not matched to a gene: 7. This CDR3 is 14 amino acids long. Germline V gene data show CDR1 as SEHNR and CDR2 as FQNEAQ (reference sequence). The sample consisted of memory CD4+ T cells sorted from blood. As for subset: CD45RA-negative fraction. The TCR comes from a man aged 18 to 29 in good health. The gene calls are TRBV7-9 and TRBJ2-7; TRBD1 matches at 9 bases. The CDR3 DNA follows: TGTGCCAGCAGCGGTGGGACAGGGTTGAACGAGCAGTACTTC. Translating it yields CASSGGTGLNEQYF.